This T cell receptor (beta chain) was sequenced during a study of neurological immune-mediated disorders. The unsorted libraries originated from 2 million PBMCs that had been stored at -80 C. On this clonotype itself: Its cognate antigen is unknown. The junction differs from germline at one of its ends, possibly a read error.

The yield of each sequencing run was over 180 million TCR-beta sequences from 15-18 subjects. TCRdb reprocessed the 5' RACE reads via MiXCR and lists one record per CDR3 protein. This sample has tens of thousands of distinct CDR3 sequences, with 12% to 15% found just once. Study-level results: CDR3 amino acid sequences of expanded clones were not shared across subjects, a result suggesting private repertoires in all groups.

Germline V lookup: CDR1 LGHNA, CDR2 YSLEER. This CDR3 is 16 amino acids long. The chain employs TRBV4-3 and TRBJ1-6, with 8 bases that match TRBD1. Sequencing input: PBMCs. This TCR derives from a woman aged 50 to 60 with HTLV-1-associated myelopathy (HAM/TSP). The CDR3 sequence: CASSQDMGQAGSPLNF. The CDR3 DNA follows: TGCGCGAGCAGCCAAGATATGGGACAGGCTGGTTCACCCCTCAACTTT.